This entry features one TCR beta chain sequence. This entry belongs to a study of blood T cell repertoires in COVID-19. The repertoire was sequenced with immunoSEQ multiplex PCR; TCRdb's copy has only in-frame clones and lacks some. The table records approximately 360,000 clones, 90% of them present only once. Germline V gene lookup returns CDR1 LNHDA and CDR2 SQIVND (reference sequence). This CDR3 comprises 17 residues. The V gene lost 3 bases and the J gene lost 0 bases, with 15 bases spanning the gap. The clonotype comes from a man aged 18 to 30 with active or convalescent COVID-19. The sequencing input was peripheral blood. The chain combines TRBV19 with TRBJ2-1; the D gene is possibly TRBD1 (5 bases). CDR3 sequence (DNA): TGTGCCAGTAGTATTAATCTAGGGGTAGCCTCCTACAATGAGCAGTTCTTC. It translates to CASSINLGVASYNEQFF.